This entry lists 14 T cell receptor beta chains sequenced from one sample in a study of T cells after yellow fever vaccination. TCRdb reanalysed the 5' RACE reads using MiXCR and keeps one entry per CDR3 protein. The table lists 300,000 to 350,000 distinct CDR3 sequences, around 11% of them singletons. This specimen was CD4+ T cells sorted from PBMCs, taken 45 days after the yellow fever booster vaccination. These TCRs come from a man aged 18 to 29 who received the YFV17D yellow fever vaccine.

In this sample, this clonotype turned up many times. The chain combines TRBV3-1 with TRBJ2-2, with D hard to call. The length of the CDR3 is 16 residues. The V gene's germline CDR1 is LGHDT and CDR2 YNNKEL (reference sequence). The V end lost 7 bases, the J end lost 3 bases, and 18 bases lay between the germline ends. CDR3 residues: CASTPSKTADTGELFF. CDR3 DNA sequence: TGTGCCAGCACCCCCAGTAAAACAGCCGACACCGGGGAGCTGTTTTTT.

This clonotype was counted between two and nine times. The chain joins TRBV20-1 to TRBJ2-3; 7 nucleotides align to TRBD2. The CDR3 length is 14 residues. V gave up 1 base and J gave up 3 bases; unmatched junction bases: 4. Germline values: CDR1 DFQATT, CDR2 SNEGSKA (reference sequence). Written as DNA, the CDR3 is TGCAGTGCTAGAGGCGGGGGTCTTACAGATACGCAGTATTTT. Translating gives CSARGGGLTDTQYF.

This clonotype was observed a few times. The genes are TRBV20-1 and TRBJ2-3; tentatively, D is TRBD2 (7 bases). V dropped 1 base and J dropped 2 bases, with 19 bases sitting between them. The CDR3 sequence is 17 residues long. Germline V gene lookup returns CDR1 DFQATT and CDR2 SNEGSKA (reference sequence). The CDR3 protein is CSARAPGRRGLTDTQYF. The CDR3 DNA sequence: TGCAGTGCTAGAGCTCCCGGGCGGCGGGGGCTCACAGATACGCAGTATTTT.

The V gene is TRBV5-1, the J gene TRBJ1-1, with 7 bases identical to TRBD1. CDR1 and CDR2 (germline): SGHRS, YFSETQ. CDR3 length: 13 amino acids. With 7 bases clipped from V and 5 bases from J, the junction kept 8 bases outside the gene matches. The CDR3 DNA sequence: TGCGCCAGCCAGGGGACAGAAAGGACTGAAGCTTTCTTT. This gives the protein CASQGTERTEAFF.

The chain joins TRBV11-2 to TRBJ1-1; D is undetermined. The CDR3 totals 13 residues. V lost 5 bases to trimming and J lost 4 bases, with 11 bases between them. The germline CDR1 and CDR2 sequences are SGHAT and FQNNGV. CDR3 sequence (DNA): TGTGCCAGCAGCACAGCCCGAAGCACTGAAGCTTTCTTT. This gives the protein CASSTARSTEAFF.

This clonotype showed up just a few times. J is TRBJ1-1 and V is TRBV5-1; 7 positions agree with TRBD1. The CDR3 runs 15 residues. Germline loops: CDR1 SGHRS, CDR2 YFSETQ. J lost 4 bases, V lost 2 bases, and 8 bases had no gene match. CDR3 protein: CASSFLTGFGTEAFF. CDR3 sequence (DNA): TGCGCCAGCAGCTTCCTGACAGGGTTTGGCACTGAAGCTTTCTTT. The variable domain in full, with the rest retrieved from reference TRBV5-1 and TRBJ1-1, is KAGVTQTPRYLIKTRGQQVTLSCSPISGHRSVSWYQQTPGQGLQFLFEYFSETQRNKGNFPGRFSGRQFSNSRSEMNVSTLELGDSALYLCASSFLTGFGTEAFFGQGTRLTVV.

This chain joins TRBV4-3 and TRBJ2-1; TRBD2 matches 8 bases. The ends lost 1 base at V and 4 bases at J; junction bases unmatched: 12. CDR3 length: 18 amino acids. Germline assignment: CDR1 LGHNA and CDR2 YSLEER. This CDR3 is CASSQAVSGGVRYNEQFF. In DNA, the CDR3 is TGCGCCAGCAGCCAAGCGGTCTCGGGGGGGGTACGTTACAATGAGCAGTTCTTC.

In its sample, this clonotype was seen a few times. The chain employs TRBV6-5 and TRBJ1-2, with TRBD1 as a possible D gene (6 bases). The V end was cut by 6 bases, the J end by 8 bases, with 16 bases between. CDR1 is MNHEY, CDR2 SVGAGI, per germline. CDR3 length: 13 amino acids. CDR3 sequence: CASSPGGAWGYTF. The DNA for the CDR3 is TGTGCCAGCAGCCCTGGGGGGGCTTGGGGCTACACCTTC.

Only a few counts were recorded for this clonotype. This chain links TRBV12-3 or TRBV12-4 with TRBJ2-3; D is possibly TRBD1 or TRBD2 (5 bases each). Trimming removed 4 bases from V and 6 bases from J, with 14 bases in between. The CDR3 has 14 amino acids. Here the CDR3 DNA reads TGTGCCAGCAGTTACGGGGCCTTGGTGGATACGCAGTATTTT. Translating it yields CASSYGALVDTQYF.

The J gene is TRBJ2-7, the V gene TRBV6-1; 7 bases align to TRBD1. CDR3 size: 13 residues. The junction had 9 bases not matched to a gene; V was cut back by 4 bases and J by 9 bases. The germline CDR1 and CDR2 sequences are MNHNS and SASEGT. The CDR3 loop reads CASSGVDRVVQYV. CDR3 bases: TGTGCCAGCAGTGGGGTCGACAGGGTGGTGCAGTACGTC.

Ten or more counts support this clonotype. In nucleotides, the CDR3 is TGCGCCAGCAGCCCGGGGCAAGAGACCCAGTACTTC. Protein product: CASSPGQETQYF. The J gene is TRBJ2-5, the V gene TRBV5-1, with a weak D call TRBD2 (5 bases). The germline gives CDR1 SGHRS, CDR2 YFSETQ. V lost 4 bases and J lost 2, with 6 bases in between. This CDR3 region has 12 residues.

The chain recombines TRBV25-1 with TRBJ1-5, with D uncertain. V was shortened by 0 bases and J by 0 bases, with 6 bases between the two germline ends. The CDR3 has 15 amino acids. The germline V gene has CDR1 MGHDK and CDR2 SYGVNS. CDR3 amino acids: CASSEYQSSNQPQHF. The CDR3, as DNA: TGTGCCAGCAGTGAATATCAGAGTAGCAATCAGCCCCAGCATTTT.

The V and J genes are TRBV20-1 and TRBJ2-5; perhaps TRBD1 as D (5 bases). The CDR3 runs 12 residues. Germline V gene data show CDR1 as DFQATT and CDR2 as SNEGSKA (reference sequence). V shed 7 bases and J shed 5 bases, with 14 bases lying between them. The DNA for the CDR3 is TGCAGTGTCCCCTCGGCAGGGGAGACCCAGTACTTC. This translates into CSVPSAGETQYF.

The chain couples TRBV6-2 or TRBV6-3 to TRBJ2-6; the D is unclear. The CDR3 has 15 residues. V was clipped by 8 bases and J by 2 bases, with 13 bases between them. The germline gives CDR1 MNHEY, CDR2 SVGEGT. The CDR3 spells CASSWRGAGANVLTF. The CDR3 bases are TGTGCCAGCTCTTGGCGAGGCGCTGGGGCCAACGTCCTGACTTTC.